The clone carrying this TCR beta chain has only a few counts. Antigen unknown. This CDR3 contains 12 residues. Trimming left V 9 bases short and J 2 bases short, with 9 bases between. TCRdb re-called the reads with MiXCR, one entry per CDR3 protein. Here the sample spans about 3,500 distinct CDR3 sequences, 13% to 15% being singletons. The data stem from a study of liver allograft versus peripheral blood T cells. Looking at the study overall: Transplanted-liver T cell receptor repertoires were compared with recipients' peripheral blood repertoires. Findings and caveats of the study: Repertoires of T cell receptors in liver allografts reportedly differed from peripheral blood repertoires.

The V gene is TRBV12-3 or TRBV12-4, the J gene TRBJ2-3, with unresolved D. The clonotype comes from a human patient who had a liver transplant. Some T cells may be the graft donor's. In DNA form, the CDR3 reads TGTGCCAGTAAGGGCCCCACAGATACGCAGTATTTT. Protein: CASKGPTDTQYF.